The table lists the clone carrying this TCR beta chain with a few counts. This may be a read error: a much more frequent sequence differs by one nucleotide. The source of the sample is a study of molecular identifiers for immune sequencing clone quantification. Methods described previously were used for bulk TCR libraries, and listed TCR primers were applied. TCRdb reprocessed the PCR reads via MiXCR and lists one record per CDR3 protein. The data show 85,000 to 95,000 distinct CDR3 sequences, roughly 19% seen once. The CDR3 extends over 18 amino acids. Germline assignment: CDR1 SGHAT and CDR2 FQNNGV.

The clonotype originates from a human donor in good health. Some libraries in this study had Jurkat cell RNA spiked in. Source material: naive CD8+ T cells from blood, with Jurkat cell RNA spiked in. Specified subset: FACS-sorted CD8+CD4-CCR7+CD45RA+ naive T cells. The chain joins TRBV11-2 to TRBJ2-6, with D perhaps TRBD1 (5 bases). The DNA for the CDR3 is TGTGCCAGCAGCTTAGCGGCAGGATTAAACTCTGGGGCCGACGTCCTGACTTTC. Amino acids: CASSLAAGLNSGADVLTF.